One sample yielded the 5 T cell receptor beta chains listed below, sequenced in a study of T cells in tuberculosis. This table comes from immunoSEQ multiplex PCR, and its TCRdb copy is limited to in-frame clones, with some not included. The repertoire has tens of thousands of clones, about 94% of them found once; the top ten carry around an eighth. Material: PBMCs. These receptors originate from a donor aged 5 to 30 with latent tuberculosis or without tuberculosis infection. Some clones in this sample may be carry-over from other donors' samples.

This chain joins TRBV10-3 and TRBJ1-4; D ambiguous. The CDR3 totals 13 residues. Per the germline V gene, CDR1 is ENHRY and CDR2 is SYGVKD. Trimming removed 11 bases from V and 1 base from J, with 11 bases in between. For the CDR3, the DNA is TGTGCCTCCCAGGATCTAACTAATGAAAAACTGTTTTTT. This codes for CASQDLTNEKLFF.

The V gene is TRBV6-1, the J gene TRBJ2-2, with no clear D. This CDR3 is built from 13 residues. V shed 1 base and J shed 8 bases, with 8 bases lying between them. Germline CDR1 and CDR2: MNHNS and SASEGT. CDR3 region: CASSEGAKGELFF. The CDR3 DNA reads TGTGCCAGCAGTGAAGGGGCAAAAGGGGAGCTGTTTTTT.

The chain uses TRBV7-9 and TRBJ2-2; D might be TRBD2 (6 bases). Germline CDR1 and CDR2: SEHNR and FQNEAQ (reference sequence). The CDR3 has 15 residues. The V end lost 5 bases, the J end lost 0 bases, and 10 bases lay between the germline ends. The CDR3 region has the DNA TGTGCCAGCAGCAAAGGAGGGCCGAACACCGGGGAGCTGTTTTTT. It is translated as CASSKGGPNTGELFF.

The V and J genes are TRBV5-1 and TRBJ2-2; 9 positions match TRBD2. Germline V gives CDR1 SGHRS, CDR2 YFSETQ. This CDR3 comprises 16 residues. V lost 3 bases and J lost 6; bases outside the gene matches: 9. The CDR3 here is CASSSTLSGGPGELFF. The CDR3 DNA sequence: TGCGCCAGCAGCTCGACGCTTAGCGGGGGCCCCGGGGAGCTGTTTTTT. The whole variable domain, filled in from reference TRBV5-1 and TRBJ2-2, reads KAGVTQTPRYLIKTRGQQVTLSCSPISGHRSVSWYQQTPGQGLQFLFEYFSETQRNKGNFPGRFSGRQFSNSRSEMNVSTLELGDSALYLCASSSTLSGGPGELFFGEGSRLTVL.

The rearrangement links TRBV6-6 to TRBJ1-1; D not resolved. Deletions cut 4 bases from V and 0 bases from J, with 15 bases between. Germline CDR1 MNHNY, CDR2 SVGAGI (reference sequence). CDR3 size: 16 residues. CDR3 in DNA: TGTGCCAGCAGTTCCCAACCCCGGCGGGTGAACACTGAAGCTTTCTTT. Its protein is CASSSQPRRVNTEAFF.